A selection of T cell receptor beta chains follows, all from one sample in a study of cytomegalovirus exposure and HLA in healthy donors. Here immunoSEQ multiplex PCR was the method, and the copy in TCRdb shows in-frame clones only, minus some. The table records more than 200,000 clones, 75% to 85% of them present only once. Sequences were obtained from PBMCs. The receptor source for this set is a girl between 5 and 17 years old in good health and CMV-seronegative. CDR3s include the opening cysteine and the closing phenylalanine or tryptophan. Fields, in order: D gene, V gene, J gene, clone size, CDR3 protein, CDR3 DNA. The D gene is left open where the match is weak. Clone size is stated in some rows and not others, as once, few, many or a class when expanded.

d_call: .; v_call: TRBV7-8; j_call: TRBJ1-6; clone_size: .; cdr3_aa: CASSLGGGVEYNSPLHF; cdr3_nt: TGTGCCAGCAGCTTAGGAGGGGGGGTGGAATATAATTCACCCCTCCACTTT
d_call: .; v_call: TRBV10-2; j_call: TRBJ1-2; clone_size: .; cdr3_aa: CASRGGGANYGYTF; cdr3_nt: TGCGCCAGCAGGGGGGGAGGGGCTAACTATGGCTACACCTTC
d_call: TRBD1; v_call: TRBV30; j_call: TRBJ1-2; clone_size: .; cdr3_aa: CAWNSRDRSYGYTF; cdr3_nt: TGTGCCTGGAACTCCCGGGACAGATCCTATGGCTACACCTTC
d_call: TRBD2; v_call: TRBV9; j_call: TRBJ2-1; clone_size: .; cdr3_aa: CASSAGGLAGGNNEQFF; cdr3_nt: TGTGCCAGCAGCGCCGGAGGACTAGCGGGGGGAAACAATGAGCAGTTCTTC
d_call: .; v_call: TRBV5-5; j_call: TRBJ1-1; clone_size: .; cdr3_aa: CASSLGRGTFEAFF; cdr3_nt: TGTGCCAGCAGCTTGGGACGGGGGACGTTCGAAGCTTTCTTT
d_call: TRBD2; v_call: TRBV28; j_call: TRBJ2-5; clone_size: few; cdr3_aa: CASSGLASASGSQVETQYF; cdr3_nt: TGTGCCAGCAGCGGACTAGCCTCAGCTTCTGGGAGTCAGGTAGAGACCCAGTACTTC
d_call: TRBD1; v_call: TRBV7-2; j_call: TRBJ2-7; clone_size: .; cdr3_aa: CASSSEPNRGYEQYF; cdr3_nt: TGTGCCAGCAGCTCCGAACCTAACAGGGGCTACGAGCAGTACTTC
d_call: TRBD2; v_call: TRBV7-9; j_call: TRBJ2-2; clone_size: .; cdr3_aa: CASRLSGGAGTGELFF; cdr3_nt: TGTGCCAGCAGACTCTCGGGGGGGGCGGGCACCGGGGAGCTGTTTTTT
d_call: TRBD1; v_call: TRBV27; j_call: TRBJ2-5; clone_size: .; cdr3_aa: CASSFGQGTQTQYF; cdr3_nt: TGTGCCAGCAGTTTCGGACAGGGTACGCAGACCCAGTACTTC
d_call: TRBD1; v_call: TRBV7-6; j_call: TRBJ2-1; clone_size: .; cdr3_aa: CASSSRQGNSYNEQFF; cdr3_nt: TGTGCCAGCAGCTCCCGACAGGGGAACTCCTACAATGAGCAGTTCTTC
d_call: .; v_call: TRBV5-6; j_call: TRBJ1-2; clone_size: .; cdr3_aa: CASSHARGQNLYGYTF; cdr3_nt: TGTGCCAGCAGCCACGCGCGGGGCCAAAACCTATATGGCTACACCTTC
d_call: .; v_call: TRBV18; j_call: TRBJ2-7; clone_size: .; cdr3_aa: CASSPIGDEQYF; cdr3_nt: TGTGCCAGCTCACCAATCGGGGACGAGCAGTACTTC
d_call: TRBD1; v_call: TRBV9; j_call: TRBJ1-3; clone_size: .; cdr3_aa: CASSAYATGDSGNTIYF; cdr3_nt: TGTGCCAGCAGCGCCTACGCTACAGGGGACTCTGGAAACACCATATATTTT
d_call: TRBD1; v_call: TRBV5-1; j_call: TRBJ2-5; clone_size: .; cdr3_aa: CASSLSTGEETQYF; cdr3_nt: TGCGCCAGCAGCTTGTCAACAGGGGAAGAGACCCAGTACTTC
d_call: .; v_call: TRBV7-6; j_call: TRBJ1-2; clone_size: once; cdr3_aa: CASSFLAELGGYTF; cdr3_nt: TGTGCCAGCAGCTTTTTGGCGGAGCTTGGCGGCTACACCTTC
d_call: .; v_call: TRBV7-9; j_call: TRBJ1-1; clone_size: .; cdr3_aa: CASSLTLAATEAFF; cdr3_nt: TGTGCCAGCAGCTTAACACTAGCGGCCACTGAAGCTTTCTTT
d_call: .; v_call: TRBV7-9; j_call: TRBJ2-7; clone_size: .; cdr3_aa: CASSYWAPYEQYF; cdr3_nt: TGTGCCAGCAGCTACTGGGCCCCCTACGAGCAGTACTTC
d_call: TRBD1; v_call: TRBV5-5; j_call: TRBJ2-7; clone_size: .; cdr3_aa: CASSSDARQGPTSF; cdr3_nt: TGTGCCAGCAGTTCCGACGCCCGACAGGGGCCTACTAGCTTC
d_call: TRBD2; v_call: TRBV27; j_call: TRBJ2-7; clone_size: .; cdr3_aa: CASSLGGSSYEQYF; cdr3_nt: TGTGCCAGCAGTTTAGGCGGGAGCTCCTACGAGCAGTACTTC
d_call: .; v_call: TRBV12-5; j_call: TRBJ1-3; clone_size: .; cdr3_aa: CASALEVSGNTIYF; cdr3_nt: TGTGCTAGTGCCCTTGAGGTCTCTGGAAACACCATATATTTT
d_call: TRBD1; v_call: TRBV27; j_call: TRBJ2-7; clone_size: .; cdr3_aa: CASSLVGQGWFEQYF; cdr3_nt: TGTGCCAGCAGTTTGGTGGGACAGGGTTGGTTCGAGCAGTACTTC
d_call: .; v_call: TRBV30; j_call: TRBJ1-5; clone_size: .; cdr3_aa: CAWDRSGSNQPQHF; cdr3_nt: TGTGCCTGGGATAGAAGTGGTAGCAATCAGCCCCAGCATTTT
d_call: TRBD2; v_call: TRBV6-6; j_call: TRBJ2-5; clone_size: .; cdr3_aa: CASKYSGGGETQYF; cdr3_nt: TGTGCCAGCAAATATAGCGGGGGTGGAGAGACCCAGTACTTC
d_call: .; v_call: TRBV5-4; j_call: TRBJ1-3; clone_size: .; cdr3_aa: CASSLEEAGESTIYF; cdr3_nt: TGTGCCAGCAGCTTGGAGGAGGCAGGGGAATCGACCATATATTTT
d_call: TRBD2; v_call: TRBV5-1; j_call: TRBJ2-2; clone_size: .; cdr3_aa: CASSTRRGGNTGELFF; cdr3_nt: TGCGCCAGCAGCACCCGACGCGGGGGAAACACCGGGGAGCTGTTTTTT
d_call: TRBD1; v_call: TRBV4-3; j_call: TRBJ2-6; clone_size: .; cdr3_aa: CASSQGGQGFLSGANVLTF; cdr3_nt: TGCGCCAGCAGCCAAGGGGGACAGGGGTTCCTCTCTGGGGCCAACGTCCTGACTTTC
d_call: TRBD2; v_call: TRBV18; j_call: TRBJ2-1; clone_size: .; cdr3_aa: CASSPQGLAGGDNEQFF; cdr3_nt: TGTGCCAGCTCACCACAAGGACTAGCGGGGGGTGACAATGAGCAGTTCTTC
d_call: TRBD1; v_call: TRBV18; j_call: TRBJ1-1; clone_size: .; cdr3_aa: CASSRFPLGQATDEAFF; cdr3_nt: TGTGCCAGCTCACGGTTCCCCCTCGGACAGGCAACTGATGAAGCTTTCTTT
d_call: TRBD1; v_call: TRBV7-3; j_call: TRBJ2-7; clone_size: .; cdr3_aa: CASSLQQGYEQYF; cdr3_nt: TGTGCCAGCAGCTTACAACAGGGGTACGAGCAGTACTTC
d_call: TRBD1; v_call: TRBV7-3; j_call: TRBJ2-2; clone_size: .; cdr3_aa: CASSALTGRQGPTGELFF; cdr3_nt: TGTGCCAGCAGCGCACTTACCGGACGACAGGGCCCCACCGGGGAGCTGTTTTTT
d_call: TRBD2; v_call: TRBV28; j_call: TRBJ2-3; clone_size: .; cdr3_aa: CASSFTGTRGNTDTQYF; cdr3_nt: TGTGCCAGCAGTTTCACCGGGACTAGAGGAAACACAGATACGCAGTATTTT
d_call: .; v_call: TRBV30; j_call: TRBJ1-4; clone_size: .; cdr3_aa: CAWDSLNEKLFF; cdr3_nt: TGTGCCTGGGACAGCCTTAATGAAAAACTGTTTTTT
d_call: .; v_call: TRBV23-1; j_call: TRBJ1-5; clone_size: .; cdr3_aa: CASSRKSQPQHF; cdr3_nt: TGCGCCAGCAGCCGCAAAAGCCAGCCCCAGCATTTT
d_call: .; v_call: TRBV7-9; j_call: TRBJ1-3; clone_size: .; cdr3_aa: CASSLGDSSGTIYF; cdr3_nt: TGTGCCAGCAGCTTGGGGGACTCGTCCGGGACCATATATTTT
d_call: TRBD2; v_call: TRBV30; j_call: TRBJ2-2; clone_size: .; cdr3_aa: CAMGLAGGPPGELFF; cdr3_nt: TGTGCCATGGGACTAGCGGGGGGGCCGCCTGGGGAGCTGTTTTTT
d_call: TRBD1; v_call: TRBV29-1; j_call: TRBJ1-2; clone_size: .; cdr3_aa: CSAGQGEHYGYTF; cdr3_nt: TGCAGCGCCGGACAGGGGGAACACTATGGCTACACCTTC
d_call: TRBD2; v_call: TRBV29-1; j_call: TRBJ2-5; clone_size: .; cdr3_aa: CSVPITAGRETQYF; cdr3_nt: TGCAGCGTTCCTATAACAGCGGGAAGAGAGACCCAGTACTTC
d_call: .; v_call: TRBV6-5; j_call: TRBJ2-3; clone_size: .; cdr3_aa: CASSYMQGRQYF; cdr3_nt: TGTGCCAGCAGTTATATGCAGGGGAGGCAGTATTTT
d_call: TRBD1; v_call: TRBV2; j_call: TRBJ2-1; clone_size: .; cdr3_aa: CASSILRTGGNEQFF; cdr3_nt: TGTGCCAGCAGTATTCTCAGGACAGGGGGGAATGAGCAGTTCTTC
d_call: .; v_call: TRBV5-1; j_call: TRBJ2-6; clone_size: .; cdr3_aa: CASTPDSNSGANVLTF; cdr3_nt: TGCGCCAGCACCCCGGACAGTAACTCTGGGGCCAACGTCCTGACTTTC
d_call: .; v_call: TRBV29-1; j_call: TRBJ2-1; clone_size: .; cdr3_aa: CSVEGRDNEQFF; cdr3_nt: TGCAGCGTTGAAGGGAGAGACAATGAGCAGTTCTTC
d_call: .; v_call: TRBV6-5; j_call: TRBJ1-5; clone_size: .; cdr3_aa: CACASIAGQPQHF; cdr3_nt: TGTGCCTGCGCTTCAATAGCGGGTCAGCCCCAGCATTTT
d_call: TRBD1; v_call: TRBV5-1; j_call: TRBJ1-2; clone_size: .; cdr3_aa: CASSFRDRVIYGYTF; cdr3_nt: TGCGCCAGCAGCTTCCGGGACAGGGTTATCTATGGCTACACCTTC
d_call: .; v_call: TRBV19; j_call: TRBJ1-1; clone_size: few; cdr3_aa: CASGGLSNTEAFF; cdr3_nt: TGTGCCAGCGGAGGCCTGTCGAACACTGAAGCTTTCTTT
d_call: .; v_call: TRBV5-5; j_call: TRBJ1-1; clone_size: .; cdr3_aa: CASSLAQKNTEAFF; cdr3_nt: TGTGCCAGCAGCTTGGCCCAAAAGAACACTGAAGCTTTCTTT